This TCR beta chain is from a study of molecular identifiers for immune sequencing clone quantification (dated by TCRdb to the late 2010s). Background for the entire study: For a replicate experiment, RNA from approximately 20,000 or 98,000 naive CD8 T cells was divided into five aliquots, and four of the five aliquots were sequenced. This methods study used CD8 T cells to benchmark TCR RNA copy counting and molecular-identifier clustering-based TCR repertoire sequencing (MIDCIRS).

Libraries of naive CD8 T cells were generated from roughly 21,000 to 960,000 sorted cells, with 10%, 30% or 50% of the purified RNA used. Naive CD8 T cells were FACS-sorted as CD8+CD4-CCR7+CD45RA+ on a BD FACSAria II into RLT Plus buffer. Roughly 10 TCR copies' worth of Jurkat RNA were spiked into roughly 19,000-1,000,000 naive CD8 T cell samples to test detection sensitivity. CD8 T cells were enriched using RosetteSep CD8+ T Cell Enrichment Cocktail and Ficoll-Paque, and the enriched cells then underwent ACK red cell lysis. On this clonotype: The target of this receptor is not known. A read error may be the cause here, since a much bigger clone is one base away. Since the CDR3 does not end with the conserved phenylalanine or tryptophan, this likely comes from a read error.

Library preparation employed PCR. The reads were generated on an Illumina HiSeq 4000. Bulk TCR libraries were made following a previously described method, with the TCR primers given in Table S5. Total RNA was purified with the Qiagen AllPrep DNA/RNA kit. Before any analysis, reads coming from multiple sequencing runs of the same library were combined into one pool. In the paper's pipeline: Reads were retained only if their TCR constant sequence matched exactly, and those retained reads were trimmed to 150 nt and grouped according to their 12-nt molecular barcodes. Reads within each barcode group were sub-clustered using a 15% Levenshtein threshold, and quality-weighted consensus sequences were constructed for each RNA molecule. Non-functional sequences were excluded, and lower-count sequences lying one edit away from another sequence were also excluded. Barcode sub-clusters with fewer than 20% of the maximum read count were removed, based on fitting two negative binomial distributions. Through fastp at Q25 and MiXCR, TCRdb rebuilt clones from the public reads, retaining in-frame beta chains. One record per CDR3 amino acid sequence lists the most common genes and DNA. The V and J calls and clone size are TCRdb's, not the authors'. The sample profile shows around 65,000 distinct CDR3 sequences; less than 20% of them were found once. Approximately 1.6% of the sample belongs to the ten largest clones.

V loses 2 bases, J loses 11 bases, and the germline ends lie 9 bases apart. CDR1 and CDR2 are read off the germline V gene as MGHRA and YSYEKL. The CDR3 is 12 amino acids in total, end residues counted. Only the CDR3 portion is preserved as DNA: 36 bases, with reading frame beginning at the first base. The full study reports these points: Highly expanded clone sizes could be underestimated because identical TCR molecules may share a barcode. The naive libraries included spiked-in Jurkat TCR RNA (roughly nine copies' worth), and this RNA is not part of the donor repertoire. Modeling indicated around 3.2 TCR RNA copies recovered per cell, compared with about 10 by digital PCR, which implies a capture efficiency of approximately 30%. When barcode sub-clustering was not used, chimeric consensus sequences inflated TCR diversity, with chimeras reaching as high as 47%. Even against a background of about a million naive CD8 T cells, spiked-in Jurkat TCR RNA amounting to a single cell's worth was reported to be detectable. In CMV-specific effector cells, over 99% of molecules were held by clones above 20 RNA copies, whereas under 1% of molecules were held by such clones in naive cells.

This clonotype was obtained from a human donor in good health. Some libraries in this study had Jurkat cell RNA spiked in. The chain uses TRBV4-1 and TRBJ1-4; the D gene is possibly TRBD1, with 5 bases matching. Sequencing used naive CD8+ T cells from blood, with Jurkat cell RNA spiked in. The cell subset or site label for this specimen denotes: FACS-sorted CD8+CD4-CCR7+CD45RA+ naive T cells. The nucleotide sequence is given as TGCGCCAGCAGCCAATTACAGGAGAAACTGTTTTAT. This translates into CASSQLQEKLFY.